This passage covers 26 T cell receptor beta chains from one sample sequenced in a study of beta chain features in type 1 diabetes. The study reverse transcribed the entire isolated RNA, so it sequenced expressed TCRB transcripts. Sequenced by immunoSEQ multiplex PCR; TCRdb stores in-frame clones only, minus some. This table holds tens of thousands of clones, approximately 52% found once. For these TCRs, the target antigens are not known. Study-wide points: Shortening of TCRB CDR3s, moderate but significant, appeared in all four CD4+ subsets of Type 1 diabetes patients.

Sample: Tregs from blood. The receptor source for this set is a woman between 35 and 50 years old with type 1 diabetes.

The chain links TRBV2 to TRBJ2-1, with D uncertain. CDR1 SNHLY and CDR2 FYNNEI come from the germline V gene. Between the trimmed V and J ends, which lost 5 bases and 6 bases, there was a span of 8 bases. The CDR3 runs to 12 residues. Here the CDR3 reads CASSLTLNEQFF. The CDR3 DNA follows: TGTGCCAGCAGTTTGACACTCAATGAGCAGTTCTTC.

The CDR3 is CASSLAWSSYNSPLHF. CDR3 sequence (DNA): TGTGCCAGCAGCTTAGCTTGGAGCTCCTATAATTCACCCCTCCACTTT. This sequence joins TRBV7-2 and TRBJ1-6; D ambiguous. Trimming shortened V by 0 bases and J by 0 bases, and 6 bases separated the two germline ends. In germline, CDR1 is SGHTA, CDR2 FQGNSA. The CDR3 extends over 16 amino acids.

The chain employs TRBV7-9 and TRBJ2-7; 7 bases are a match to TRBD1. Per the germline V gene, CDR1 is SEHNR and CDR2 is FQNEAQ (reference sequence). V lost 5 bases to trimming and J lost 2 bases; unmatched junction nucleotides: 6. There are 14 residues in the CDR3. In DNA, the CDR3 is TGTGCCAGCAGCCCCCCGACAGGGACCTACGAGCAGTACTTC. Protein sequence: CASSPPTGTYEQYF.

The chain has TRBV5-6 and TRBJ2-1, with 9 nucleotides matching TRBD1. With 2 bases clipped from V and 4 bases from J, the junction kept 1 base outside the gene matches. Germline CDR1 SGHDT, CDR2 YYEEEE. The CDR3 has 14 amino acids. The CDR3 spells CASSFGQGYNEQFF. Here the CDR3 DNA reads TGTGCCAGCAGCTTCGGACAGGGGTACAATGAGCAGTTCTTC.

This clone has just one count. V usage is TRBV5-1 and J usage is TRBJ2-5; D is possibly TRBD2 (5 bases). CDR1 is SGHRS and CDR2 is YFSETQ in the germline V gene. The CDR3 has 16 amino acids. The V and J ends lost 0 bases and 5 bases respectively, with 17 bases between them. CDR3 bases: TGCGCCAGCAGCTTGGGGTCGTCCGGGGTAGGGGAGACCCAGTACTTC. Translated: CASSLGSSGVGETQYF.

This clone was seen only a few times. The chain combines TRBV4-2 with TRBJ2-3, with 9 bases aligning to TRBD1. V was pared by 1 base and J by 4 bases, with 3 bases of the junction left unmatched. The CDR3 totals 15 residues. CDR1 and CDR2 from the germline V gene are LGHNA and YNFKEQ. CDR3 DNA sequence: TGTGCCAGCAGCCAAGGGGGGACAGGGCCAGATACGCAGTATTTT. Translated, it gives CASSQGGTGPDTQYF.

The chain is built from TRBV7-7 and TRBJ2-5; 7 bases are a match to TRBD2. Germline V gene sequence: CDR1 SSHAT, CDR2 FNYEAQ (reference sequence). This CDR3 has 14 residues. The V segment lost 3 bases and the J segment 4 bases; nucleotides outside the gene matches: 5. The CDR3 nucleotides are TGTGCCAGCAGCTTTGGCGGGAGAGGAGAGACCCAGTACTTC. It is translated as CASSFGGRGETQYF.

The J gene is TRBJ1-1, the V gene TRBV7-3, with D possibly matching TRBD1 (5 bases). In germline, CDR1 is SGHTA, CDR2 FQGTGA. The germline V and J ends were trimmed by 6 bases and 3 bases, with 20 bases remaining between them. This CDR3 is built from 16 residues. The CDR3 bases are TGTGCCAGCAGTTCTCGGGGCGGGGCCACACACACTGAAGCTTTCTTT. This sequence encodes CASSSRGGATHTEAFF. Drawing the rest from reference TRBV7-3 and TRBJ1-1, the complete variable domain is GAGVSQTPSNKVTEKGKYVELRCDPISGHTALYWYRQSLGQGPEFLIYFQGTGAADDSGLPNDRFFAVRPEGSVSTLKIQRTERGDSAVYLCASSSRGGATHTEAFFGQGTRLTVV.

This clone has only a few counts. The gene calls are TRBV18 and TRBJ2-5; TRBD1 might be the D (5 bases). The assigned J gene may be wrong: the sequence end matches TRBJ2-7 better. The CDR3 runs to 15 residues. Germline V gene lookup returns CDR1 KGHSH and CDR2 LQKENI. The DNA of the CDR3 is TGTGCCAGCTCACCGAACCAGGGAAACTCCTACGAGCAGTACTTC. This translates into CASSPNQGNSYEQYF.

The chain couples TRBV30 to TRBJ2-7; 7 positions agree with TRBD1. The CDR3 extends over 13 amino acids. V lost 4 bases, J lost 6 bases, and 9 bases stayed unmatched. The V gene's germline CDR1 is GTSNPN and CDR2 SVGIG (reference sequence). The DNA of the CDR3 is TGTGCCTGGAACTTGTCAGGGGGTCGCGAGCAGTACTTC. This encodes CAWNLSGGREQYF.

The J gene is TRBJ2-1, the V gene TRBV7-8; 7 nucleotides align to TRBD1. Germline V gene sequence: CDR1 SGHVS, CDR2 FQNEAQ. The CDR3 runs to 16 residues. With 5 bases clipped from V and 7 bases from J, the junction kept 14 bases outside the gene matches. CDR3: CASSPWTGSSWNEQFF. For the CDR3, the DNA is TGTGCCAGCAGCCCCTGGACAGGTTCTTCTTGGAATGAGCAGTTCTTC.

The V gene is TRBV5-5, the J gene TRBJ2-4, with 7 bases aligning to TRBD2. Trimming took 2 bases from V and 13 from J; bases not matched to a gene: 6. CDR1 and CDR2 (germline): SGHKS, YYEKEE (reference sequence). CDR3 length: 12 residues. As DNA, the CDR3 is TGTGCCAGCAGCTTTAAATGGCGGGAGCAGTACTTC. Translated, it gives CASSFKWREQYF.

The chain uses TRBV5-1 and TRBJ1-3; TRBD1 agrees at 8 bases. J was trimmed by 4 bases and V by 2 bases; bases with no gene match: 5. Germline lookup yields CDR1 SGHRS and CDR2 YFSETQ. The CDR3 covers 15 residues. CDR3 sequence reads: CASSFGQGRGNTIYF. The CDR3 bases are TGCGCCAGCAGCTTTGGACAGGGAAGGGGAAACACCATATATTTT.

The J gene is TRBJ2-1, the V gene TRBV10-3; 7 bases fit TRBD1. The CDR3 consists of 15 residues. Trimming removed 0 bases from V and 9 bases from J; junction bases left unmatched: 8. Germline CDR1 reads ENHRY; CDR2 reads SYGVKD. The CDR3 here is CAISESQGGRSEQFF. DNA for the CDR3: TGTGCCATCAGTGAGTCTCAAGGGGGCCGGAGTGAGCAGTTCTTC.

The count of this clone is one. The rearrangement links TRBV6-1 to TRBJ2-3; TRBD1 matches at 8 bases. This CDR3 has 16 residues. CDR1 and CDR2 from the germline V gene are MNHNS and SASEGT. J gave up 1 base and V 4 bases, and 7 bases lay outside the gene matches. The DNA for the CDR3 is TGTGCCAGCAGTGGTCGGACAGGGTGGGGCACAGATACGCAGTATTTT. It encodes CASSGRTGWGTDTQYF.

This clone was detected only a few times. The chain links TRBV11-2 to TRBJ2-4; 12 bases agree with TRBD2. There are 15 residues in the CDR3. Germline CDR1 SGHAT, CDR2 FQNNGV. After removal of 0 bases from V and 12 bases from J, the junction contained 6 bases not matched to a gene. CDR3 sequence reads: CASSLDRLAGATQYF. The CDR3 nucleotides are TGTGCCAGCAGCTTAGATAGACTAGCGGGAGCCACTCAGTACTTC.

This clone was seen only a few times. The rearrangement links TRBV19 to TRBJ1-4; no clear D. The germline V and J ends were trimmed by 6 bases and 8 bases, with 13 bases remaining between them. The CDR3 is made up of 13 amino acids. Germline V gene lookup returns CDR1 LNHDA and CDR2 SQIVND (reference sequence). The CDR3 bases are TGTGCCAGTAGAGCCGTTCGGGTCGAAAAACTGTTTTTT. The encoded protein is CASRAVRVEKLFF.

The chain has TRBV2 and TRBJ2-2; tentative D call: TRBD2 (5 bases). V was cut by 6 bases and J by 1 base, with 9 bases left in between. The CDR3 loop spans 14 amino acids. CDR1 is SNHLY and CDR2 is FYNNEI in the germline V gene. DNA for the CDR3: TGTGCCAGCAGGAGGGATCGGAACACCGGGGAGCTGTTTTTT. Its translation is CASRRDRNTGELFF.

The V call is TRBV4-3, the J call TRBJ1-2; the D gene is possibly TRBD1 (6 bases). Trimming took 4 bases from V and 3 from J, leaving 18 bases between them. The germline gives CDR1 LGHNA, CDR2 YSLEER. This CDR3 has 16 residues. CDR3 loop: CASSPTMQGNYYGYTF. CDR3 sequence (DNA): TGCGCCAGCAGCCCAACCATGCAGGGGAATTACTATGGCTACACCTTC.

This clone was counted between two and nine times. The chain employs TRBV7-2 and TRBJ2-5; the D gene is possibly TRBD1 (6 bases). Germline V lookup: CDR1 SGHTA, CDR2 FQGNSA. Deletions cut 2 bases from V and 10 bases from J, with 20 bases between. The CDR3 has 15 amino acids. The CDR3 nucleotides read TGTGCCAGCAGCTTACGACGGACGGTTGGGGGCATCCAGTACTTC. Protein product: CASSLRRTVGGIQYF.

This clone turned up a few times. This chain connects TRBV6-6 to TRBJ2-7; perhaps TRBD1 as D (5 bases). In germline, CDR1 is MNHNY, CDR2 SVGAGI (reference sequence). V lost 2 bases, J lost 5 bases, and 13 bases lay in between. CDR3 size: 14 residues. This CDR3 reads CASSYGGALDEQYF. CDR3 sequence (DNA): TGTGCCAGCAGTTACGGTGGGGCTCTGGACGAGCAGTACTTC.

The rearrangement joins TRBV27 to TRBJ2-7, with TRBD1 matching over 12 bases. V shed 5 bases and J 6 bases; nucleotides not matched to a gene: 8. Germline CDR1 MNHEY, CDR2 SMNVEV (reference sequence). CDR3 size: 15 residues. The CDR3 spells CASSPHRDRGREQYF. CDR3 DNA sequence: TGTGCCAGCAGTCCCCACCGGGACAGGGGGCGCGAGCAGTACTTC.

The J gene is TRBJ2-1, the V gene TRBV10-3; TRBD2 agrees at 7 bases. V gave up 8 bases and J gave up 9 bases; unmatched junction bases: 7. CDR3 size: 12 residues. Per germline, CDR1 ENHRY and CDR2 SYGVKD. CDR3 in amino acids: CAIGRERVEQFF. In DNA form, the CDR3 reads TGTGCCATCGGGCGGGAGCGTGTTGAGCAGTTCTTC.

The V gene is TRBV5-4, the J gene TRBJ1-1; TRBD1 matches 10 bases. After removal of 5 bases from V and 1 base from J, the junction contained 2 bases not matched to a gene. The CDR3 has 14 amino acids. Per germline, CDR1 SGHNT and CDR2 YYREEE (reference sequence). CDR3 DNA sequence: TGTGCCAGCAGTTGGGACAGGGGGAACACTGAAGCTTTCTTT. Residues: CASSWDRGNTEAFF.

The chain is built from TRBV28 and TRBJ1-2; D uncertain. The CDR3 contains 13 residues. V was trimmed by 6 bases and J by 4 bases, leaving 12 bases between them. Germline CDR1 MDHEN, CDR2 SYDVKM. The CDR3 reads CASRLTGTYGYTF. The CDR3 nucleotides read TGTGCCAGCAGGCTCACGGGTACCTATGGCTACACCTTC.

This chain uses TRBV10-3 with TRBJ2-7, with 10 nucleotides matching TRBD1. This CDR3 is 18 amino acids long. V shed 4 bases, J shed 2 bases, and the junction held 14 bases outside the gene matches. In germline, CDR1 is ENHRY, CDR2 SYGVKD. In DNA, the CDR3 is TGTGCCATCAGTGGGGGGACAGGGGCGAATTCAGGGACCTACGAGCAGTACTTC. Protein: CAISGGTGANSGTYEQYF.